These T cell receptor beta chains were read from a single sample in a study of human T cells and chemical hapten exposure. TCRdb re-called the RACE reads through MiXCR, storing one row per CDR3 protein. There are over 40,000 distinct CDR3 sequences in the sample; about 3.5% occur only once, and under 8.5% lies in the top ten. The sequences come from whole blood, collected in connection with sensitization to the hapten diphenylcyclopropenone (DPC). The receptors here all came from a man aged 35 to 55 with alopecia areata. Some clones in this sample may be carry-over from other donors' samples. Each CDR3 is given with its conserved first and last residue. Fields, in order: V gene, clone size, D gene, J gene, CDR3 protein, CDR3 DNA. The D gene is left open where the match is weak. Clone size is given for some rows only: seen once, a few or many times, or a class if the clone is expanded.

>TRBV6-2/TRBV6-3|many|TRBD2|TRBJ2-7
CASSESGRRYEQYF
TGTGCCAGCAGTGAGAGCGGGAGGCGCTACGAGCAGTACTTC
>TRBV18|many|-|TRBJ1-5
CASSPPGKGGQPQHF
TGTGCCAGCTCACCCCCCGGGAAAGGGGGGCAGCCCCAGCATTTT
>TRBV30|few|-|TRBJ1-1
CAWGSQVLNTEAFF
TGTGCCTGGGGTTCGCAGGTCCTGAACACTGAAGCTTTCTTT
>TRBV2|many|-|TRBJ2-7
CAGVGDRRYEQYF
TGTGCCGGCGTGGGAGACAGGCGGTACGAGCAGTACTTC
>TRBV6-2/TRBV6-3|many|-|TRBJ2-5
CASTAAGQTQETQYF
TGTGCCAGCACCGCCGCGGGGCAAACTCAAGAGACCCAGTACTTC
>TRBV2|many|TRBD2|TRBJ2-3
CASSDTSGATDTQYF
TGTGCCAGCAGTGATACTAGCGGAGCCACAGATACGCAGTATTTT
>TRBV12-3/TRBV12-4|many|-|TRBJ2-1
CASSRSEQFF
TGTGCCAGCAGTCGGAGTGAGCAGTTCTTC
>TRBV20-1|many|TRBD2|TRBJ2-4
CSARGRVTSGSEAKNIQYF
TGCAGTGCTAGAGGTCGGGTGACTAGCGGGTCGGAAGCCAAAAACATTCAGTACTTC
>TRBV2|many|-|TRBJ1-1
CASRQTDEAFF
TGTGCCAGCAGGCAGACAGATGAAGCTTTCTTT
>TRBV27|many|-|TRBJ1-4
CASTKGQGNGPSNEKLFF
TGTGCCAGCACTAAAGGGCAGGGGAACGGGCCAAGCAATGAAAAACTGTTTTTT
>TRBV5-1|many|TRBD1|TRBJ1-1
CASSWGTGNLMNTEAFF
TGCGCCAGCAGCTGGGGGACAGGCAATTTGATGAACACTGAAGCTTTCTTT
>TRBV15|many|-|TRBJ2-3
CATSSPGTPSTDTQYF
TGTGCCACCAGCAGCCCTGGGACACCTAGCACAGATACGCAGTATTTT
>TRBV2|many|-|TRBJ1-1
CASSEEGRTQLRTTEAFF
TGTGCCAGCAGTGAAGAAGGCCGGACCCAACTCAGAACCACTGAAGCTTTCTTT
>TRBV3-1|many|-|TRBJ2-7
CASSQDRGSFSYEQYF
TGTGCCAGCAGCCAAGATAGGGGGAGCTTCTCCTACGAGCAGTACTTC
>TRBV3-1|many|-|TRBJ2-4
CASSQGGHGDIQYF
TGTGCCAGCAGCCAAGGGGGCCATGGGGACATTCAGTACTTC
>TRBV29-1|many|-|TRBJ2-1
CSVPGWGSEQFF
TGCAGCGTCCCAGGGTGGGGCAGTGAGCAGTTCTTC
>TRBV6-1|many|TRBD1|TRBJ2-7
CASRGPGQGTYEQYF
TGTGCCAGCAGGGGACCGGGACAGGGTACCTACGAGCAGTACTTC
>TRBV28|many|-|TRBJ2-1
CASKVSRFSHEQFF
TGTGCCAGCAAAGTGTCCCGGTTTTCCCATGAGCAGTTCTTC
>TRBV15|many|-|TRBJ2-7
CATSRAEGFAYEQYF
TGTGCCACCAGCAGAGCTGAGGGGTTCGCCTACGAGCAGTACTTC
>TRBV4-1|-|TRBD1|TRBJ1-1
CASSQDRTGRNTEAFF
TGCGCCAGCAGCCAAGATCGGACAGGGCGGAACACTGAAGCTTTCTTT
>TRBV14|many|TRBD2|TRBJ2-3
CASSQDRTSGRIDTQYF
TGTGCCAGCAGCCAAGACCGGACTAGCGGGAGGATAGATACGCAGTATTTT
>TRBV5-1|few|-|TRBJ1-1
CASSLPPWAEAFF
TGCGCCAGCAGCTTACCGCCGTGGGCTGAAGCTTTCTTT
>TRBV5-1|once|TRBD1|TRBJ1-1
CASSRQGQGDEAFF
TGCGCCAGCAGCCGCCAGGGACAGGGGGATGAAGCTTTCTTT
>TRBV3-1|many|TRBD2|TRBJ2-7
CASSQDWGGSYEQYF
TGTGCCAGCAGCCAAGACTGGGGGGGTAGCTACGAGCAGTACTTC
>TRBV7-9|many|-|TRBJ2-1
CASSLEVSGEQFF
TGTGCCAGCAGCTTAGAGGTTTCGGGAGAGCAGTTCTTC
>TRBV15|few|-|TRBJ2-7
CATSREGAYEQYF
TGTGCCACCAGCAGAGAAGGCGCCTACGAGCAGTACTTC
>TRBV27|many|TRBD1|TRBJ1-5
CASSSGQGAGQPQHF
TGTGCCAGCAGTTCCGGACAGGGGGCTGGTCAGCCCCAGCATTTT
>TRBV2|-|-|TRBJ1-2
CASSLEQFSGYTF
TGTGCCAGCAGTCTGGAACAGTTCAGTGGCTACACCTTC
>TRBV20-1|many|TRBD1|TRBJ2-7
CSAPGQGSFSSYEQYF
TGCAGTGCGCCGGGACAGGGGAGTTTCAGCTCCTACGAGCAGTACTTC
>TRBV6-2/TRBV6-3|many|-|TRBJ2-7
CASSNSGGNYEQYF
TGTGCCAGCAGCAACTCCGGTGGGAACTACGAGCAGTACTTC
>TRBV20-1|few|TRBD1|TRBJ1-4
CSAPGTGEKLFF
TGCAGTGCTCCCGGGACAGGTGAAAAACTGTTTTTT
>TRBV5-5|many|TRBD1|TRBJ1-6
CASSLRDRVSPLHF
TGTGCCAGCAGCTTGCGCGACAGGGTATCACCCCTCCACTTT
>TRBV5-4|many|TRBD1|TRBJ1-6
CASSGQGAWSSSPLHF
TGTGCCAGCAGCGGACAGGGGGCATGGTCCAGTTCACCCCTCCACTTT
>TRBV30|many|-|TRBJ1-5
CAFSSDSNQPQHF
TGTGCCTTTTCTTCGGATAGCAATCAGCCCCAGCATTTT
>TRBV27|many|TRBD2|TRBJ2-1
CASSFLGGASGGVPYNEQFF
TGTGCCAGCAGTTTTTTGGGAGGGGCTAGCGGGGGTGTTCCCTACAATGAGCAGTTCTTC
>TRBV20-1|many|-|TRBJ2-7
CSARAYEQYF
TGCAGTGCTAGAGCGTACGAGCAGTACTTC
>TRBV18|-|-|TRBJ2-3
CASSPGVSGADTQYF
TGTGCCAGCTCACCGGGGGTTTCAGGTGCAGATACGCAGTATTTT
>TRBV9|many|-|TRBJ1-1
CASSPQTNTEAFF
TGTGCCAGCAGCCCCCAGACGAACACTGAAGCTTTCTTT
>TRBV29-1|-|-|TRBJ2-3
CSVDRGDTQYF
TGCAGCGTTGACCGGGGCGATACGCAGTATTTT
>TRBV6-5|many|-|TRBJ2-1
CASSYEGRYALYNEQFF
TGTGCCAGCAGTTACGAAGGGAGATACGCCCTTTACAATGAGCAGTTCTTC
>TRBV6-2/TRBV6-3|many|TRBD2|TRBJ2-1
CASTIAGLALYNEQFF
TGTGCCAGCACTATAGCTGGACTAGCCTTATACAATGAGCAGTTCTTC
>TRBV15|many|TRBD2|TRBJ2-3
CATSNSGLPTDTQYF
TGTGCCACCAGCAACTCGGGACTACCTACAGATACGCAGTATTTT
>TRBV28|few|TRBD2|TRBJ2-2
CASGGGPTGELFF
TGTGCCAGCGGCGGGGGGCCCACCGGGGAGCTGTTTTTT
>TRBV20-1|-|-|TRBJ1-2
CSARDRNLPLDYGYTF
TGCAGTGCTAGAGACAGGAACCTCCCATTGGACTATGGCTACACCTTC
>TRBV2|many|TRBD2|TRBJ2-3
CASKASGYTDTQYF
TGTGCCAGCAAGGCTAGCGGATACACAGATACGCAGTATTTT
>TRBV5-1|few|-|TRBJ1-4
CASSSSTPTNEKLFF
TGCGCCAGCAGCTCTTCGACACCAACTAATGAAAAACTGTTTTTT
>TRBV28|many|TRBD2|TRBJ2-7
CASSPRLAGVYEQYF
TGTGCCAGCAGTCCTAGACTAGCGGGAGTGTACGAGCAGTACTTC
>TRBV21-1|many|-|TRBJ1-1
CASSRVGQQNTEAFF
TGTGCCAGCAGCAGAGTAGGGCAGCAGAACACTGAAGCTTTCTTT
>TRBV7-9|few|TRBD1|TRBJ1-2
CASSRDRTNYGYTF
TGTGCCAGCAGCCGGGACAGGACGAACTATGGCTACACCTTC